The 16 T cell receptor beta chains below were found in one sample sequenced in a study of blood T cell repertoires in COVID-19. Clones were read by immunoSEQ multiplex PCR, and TCRdb kept only the in-frame ones, dropping some. This sample carries 150,000 or so clones, around 89% of them seen once, and the ten largest clones take roughly 12%. Specimen: peripheral blood. All receptors come from a man aged 18-30 years with COVID-19, enrolled during active disease.

The genes are TRBV3-1 (or the pseudogene TRBV3-2) and TRBJ2-5, with 7 bases identical to TRBD2. Germline CDR1 reads LGHDT; CDR2 reads YNNKEL (reference sequence). The CDR3 runs 16 residues. V lost 1 base and J lost 2; bases outside the gene matches: 7. This CDR3 reads CASSQVAGVQQETQYF. CDR3 nucleotides: TGTGCCAGCAGCCAAGTTGCGGGAGTCCAACAAGAGACCCAGTACTTC.

This chain uses TRBV6-5 with TRBJ2-2, with TRBD2 identical over 7 bases. This CDR3 is built from 15 residues. V shed 10 bases and J 4 bases; nucleotides not matched to a gene: 12. The V gene's germline CDR1 is MNHEY and CDR2 SVGAGI. The CDR3, as DNA: TGTGCCACCGGTTATGGGAGGGCCGGCACCGGGGAGCTGTTTTTT. It codes for CATGYGRAGTGELFF.

This clone was picked up one time. The V call is TRBV5-6, the J call TRBJ1-2, with D maybe TRBD1 (6 bases). The CDR3 length is 16 residues. The germline V and J ends were trimmed by 1 base and 4 bases, with 17 bases remaining between them. Germline CDR1 is SGHDT and CDR2 is YYEEEE. The CDR3 DNA reads as TGTGCCAGCAGCTTGCAGGGGTCTAACCCGACCTATGGCTACACCTTC. Residues: CASSLQGSNPTYGYTF.

The rearrangement uses TRBV23-1 and TRBJ2-7; 10 bases map to TRBD1. TRBV23-1 is identified as an open reading frame with a role that is uncertain. V dropped 7 bases and J dropped 4; count of bases not matched to a gene: 13. CDR3 length: 16 amino acids. CDR3 loop: CASTSPGDRGGYEQYF. In DNA, the CDR3 is TGCGCCAGCACCTCCCCGGGGGACAGGGGAGGTTACGAGCAGTACTTC.

This clone turned up a few times. V and J are TRBV19 and TRBJ2-7, with TRBD1 matching over 10 bases. Per germline, CDR1 LNHDA and CDR2 SQIVND (reference sequence). The CDR3 covers 16 residues. V shed 4 bases, J shed 4 bases, and the junction held 10 bases outside the gene matches. CDR3 loop: CASSTIRDRGRYEQYF. In DNA, the CDR3 is TGTGCCAGTAGTACAATACGGGACAGGGGTAGATACGAGCAGTACTTC.

V and J are TRBV6-1 and TRBJ2-3; D perhaps matches TRBD1 (6 bases). Germline CDR1 reads MNHNS; CDR2 reads SASEGT. The V gene lost 4 bases and the J gene lost 4 bases, with 18 bases spanning the gap. The CDR3 runs 16 residues. The CDR3 coding sequence is TGTGCCAGCAGTGTACCACAGGGAACTGGGGCAGATACGCAGTATTTT. It translates to CASSVPQGTGADTQYF.

The chain combines TRBV28 with TRBJ1-5; TRBD1 matches 7 bases. This CDR3 comprises 15 residues. Germline V gene data show CDR1 as MDHEN and CDR2 as SYDVKM. J was trimmed by 2 bases and V by 7 bases; bases with no gene match: 8. For the CDR3, the DNA is TGTGCCAGCACTCGACAGGGTTTGGGCAATCAGCCCCAGCATTTT. It encodes CASTRQGLGNQPQHF.

The chain has TRBV3-1 (or the pseudogene TRBV3-2) and TRBJ2-7; a weak D match, TRBD2 (6 bases). V lost 8 bases and J 7 bases, leaving 15 bases between the germline ends. The germline gives CDR1 LGHDT, CDR2 YNNKEL (reference sequence). This CDR3 region has 12 residues. CDR3 nucleotides: TGTGCCAGCGTCTGGGGGGTTGGGGAGCAGTACTTC. Amino acids: CASVWGVGEQYF.

The chain joins TRBV28 to TRBJ2-3; D is perhaps TRBD2 (6 bases). The germline CDR1 and CDR2 sequences are MDHEN and SYDVKM. The CDR3 has 14 amino acids. The ends were cut back, 3 bases at V and 6 bases at J, with 13 bases in the middle. As DNA, the CDR3 is TGTGCCAGCAGTTTTCGGGAGAGGTCGGATACGCAGTATTTT. As protein: CASSFRERSDTQYF.

The chain uses TRBV7-8 and TRBJ2-7, with D unresolved. Germline V CDR1 and CDR2: SGHVS, FQNEAQ. The CDR3 is made up of 13 amino acids. V gave up 1 base and J gave up 2 bases, with 6 bases separating them. CDR3 bases: TGTGCCAGCAGCTTAGTCCAGGCCTACGAGCAGTACTTC. Amino acid sequence: CASSLVQAYEQYF.

The chain couples TRBV27 to TRBJ2-3, with D maybe TRBD1 (6 bases). Looked up from germline, CDR1 is MNHEY and CDR2 is SMNVEV (reference sequence). This CDR3 is 14 amino acids long. V was cut by 8 bases and J by 4 bases, with 16 bases left in between. The CDR3 nucleotides read TGTGCCAGCTCCTCGACAGGTCAACCAGATACGCAGTATTTT. It encodes CASSSTGQPDTQYF.

The V and J genes are TRBV6-2 or TRBV6-3 and TRBJ2-7; 7 bases agree with TRBD2. With V trimmed by 0 bases and J by 0 bases, 2 bases remained unmatched. CDR3 length: 15 residues. The germline V gene encodes CDR1 MNHEY and CDR2 SVGEGT. The CDR3 nucleotides are TGTGCCAGCAGTTACTCGGCTAGCGGCTCCTACGAGCAGTACTTC. Encoded protein: CASSYSASGSYEQYF.

The genes are TRBV9 and TRBJ2-3; 7 bases fit TRBD2. The junction had 9 bases not matched to a gene; V was cut back by 1 base and J by 1 base. Germline V CDR1 and CDR2: SGDLS, YYNGEE. The CDR3 runs to 17 residues. CDR3 sequence reads: CASSVMWEGRGTDTQYF. The DNA for the CDR3 is TGTGCCAGCAGCGTAATGTGGGAGGGCCGGGGCACAGATACGCAGTATTTT.

The V call is TRBV5-8, the J call TRBJ2-5; the D gene is possibly TRBD2 (6 bases). In germline, CDR1 is SGHTS, CDR2 YDEGEE. The CDR3 length is 13 residues. V was trimmed by 3 bases and J by 4 bases, leaving 10 bases between them. CDR3 region: CASSSGVRETQYF. CDR3 in DNA: TGTGCCAGCAGCTCGGGGGTCCGAGAGACCCAGTACTTC.

The rearrangement joins TRBV5-1 to TRBJ2-5; D might be TRBD1 (5 bases). Deletions cut 0 bases from V and 2 bases from J, with 5 bases between. Germline V CDR1 and CDR2: SGHRS, YFSETQ. The CDR3 covers 13 residues. CDR3 amino acids: CASSLGQQETQYF. CDR3 sequence (DNA): TGCGCCAGCAGCTTGGGACAGCAAGAGACCCAGTACTTC.

Only one count was recorded for this clone. V usage is TRBV9 and J usage is TRBJ2-7; 10 nucleotides line up with TRBD1. Germline values: CDR1 SGDLS, CDR2 YYNGEE. The CDR3 has 15 amino acids. V lost 3 bases, J lost 5 bases, and 8 bases stayed unmatched. The DNA for the CDR3 is TGTGCCAGCAGCGGGATGACAGGGGGCCTCGACGAGCAGTACTTC. Protein product: CASSGMTGGLDEQYF.